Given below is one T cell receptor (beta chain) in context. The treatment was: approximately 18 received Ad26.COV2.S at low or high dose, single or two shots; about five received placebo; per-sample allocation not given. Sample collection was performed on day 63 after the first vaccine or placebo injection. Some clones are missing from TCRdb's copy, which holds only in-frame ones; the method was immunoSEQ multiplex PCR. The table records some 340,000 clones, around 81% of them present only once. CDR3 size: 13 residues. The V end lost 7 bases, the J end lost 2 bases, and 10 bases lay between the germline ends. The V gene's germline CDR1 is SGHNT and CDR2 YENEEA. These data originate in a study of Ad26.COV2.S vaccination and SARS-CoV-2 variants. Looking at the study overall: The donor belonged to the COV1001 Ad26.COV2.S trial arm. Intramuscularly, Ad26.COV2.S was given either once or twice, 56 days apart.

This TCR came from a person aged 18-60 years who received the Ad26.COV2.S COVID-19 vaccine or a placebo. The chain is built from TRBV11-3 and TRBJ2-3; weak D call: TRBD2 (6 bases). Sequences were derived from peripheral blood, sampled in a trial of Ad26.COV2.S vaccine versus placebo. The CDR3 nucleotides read TGTGCCAGCACGCGGACTAACACAGATACGCAGTATTTT. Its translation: CASTRTNTDTQYF.